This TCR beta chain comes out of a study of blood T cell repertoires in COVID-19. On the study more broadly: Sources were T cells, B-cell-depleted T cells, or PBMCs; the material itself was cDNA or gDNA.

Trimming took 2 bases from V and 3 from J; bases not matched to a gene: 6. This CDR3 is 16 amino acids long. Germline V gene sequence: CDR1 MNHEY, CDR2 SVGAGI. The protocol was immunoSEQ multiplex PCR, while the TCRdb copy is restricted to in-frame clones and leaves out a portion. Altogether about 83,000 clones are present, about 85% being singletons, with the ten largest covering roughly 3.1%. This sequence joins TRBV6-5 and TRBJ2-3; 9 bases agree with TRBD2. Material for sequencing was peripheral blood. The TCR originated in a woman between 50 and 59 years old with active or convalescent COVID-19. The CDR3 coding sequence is TGTGCCAGCAGTTACAGTGGCGGGGGGGCAACAGATACGCAGTATTTT. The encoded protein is CASSYSGGGATDTQYF.